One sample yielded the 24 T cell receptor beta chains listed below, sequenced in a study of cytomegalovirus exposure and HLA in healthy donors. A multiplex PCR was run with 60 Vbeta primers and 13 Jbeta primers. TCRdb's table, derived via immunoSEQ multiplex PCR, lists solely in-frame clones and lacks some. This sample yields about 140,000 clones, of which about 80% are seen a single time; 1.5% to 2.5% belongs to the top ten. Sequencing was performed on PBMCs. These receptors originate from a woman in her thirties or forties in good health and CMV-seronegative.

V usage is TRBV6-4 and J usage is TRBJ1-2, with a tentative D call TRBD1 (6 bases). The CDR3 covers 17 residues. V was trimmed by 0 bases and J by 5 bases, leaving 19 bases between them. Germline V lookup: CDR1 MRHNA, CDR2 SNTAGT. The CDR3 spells CASSDSEGSGQIYGYTF. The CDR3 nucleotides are TGTGCCAGCAGTGACTCCGAAGGTTCGGGACAAATATATGGCTACACCTTC.

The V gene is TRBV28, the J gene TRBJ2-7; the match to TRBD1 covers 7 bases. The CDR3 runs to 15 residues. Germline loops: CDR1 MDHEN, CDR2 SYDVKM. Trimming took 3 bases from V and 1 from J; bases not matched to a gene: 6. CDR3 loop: CASSLTGSRSYEQYF. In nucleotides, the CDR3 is TGTGCCAGCAGTTTGACAGGGTCACGGTCCTACGAGCAGTACTTC.

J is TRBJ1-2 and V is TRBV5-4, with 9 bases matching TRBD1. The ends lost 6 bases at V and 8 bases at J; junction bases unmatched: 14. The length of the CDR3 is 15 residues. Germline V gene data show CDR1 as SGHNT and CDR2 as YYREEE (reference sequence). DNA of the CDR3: TGTGCCAGCAACCGACTTAGCGACAGGGGGAGCGGCTACACCTTC. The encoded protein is CASNRLSDRGSGYTF. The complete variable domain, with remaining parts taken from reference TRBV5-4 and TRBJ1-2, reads ETGVTQSPTHLIKTRGQQVTLRCSSQSGHNTVSWYQQALGQGPQFIFQYYREEENGRGNFPPRFSGLQFPNYSSELNVNALELDDSALYLCASNRLSDRGSGYTFGSGTRLTVV.

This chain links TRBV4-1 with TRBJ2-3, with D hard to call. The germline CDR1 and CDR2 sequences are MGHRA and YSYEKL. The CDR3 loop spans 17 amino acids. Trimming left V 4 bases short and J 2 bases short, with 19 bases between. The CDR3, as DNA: TGCGCCAGCAGCCGCCACGCGTTTCAGGATTACACAGATACGCAGTATTTT. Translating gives CASSRHAFQDYTDTQYF.

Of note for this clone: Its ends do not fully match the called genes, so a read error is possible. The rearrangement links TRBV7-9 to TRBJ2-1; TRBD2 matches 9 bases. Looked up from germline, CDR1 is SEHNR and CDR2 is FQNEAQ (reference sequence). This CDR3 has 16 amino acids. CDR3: CSSSSWAGGPRDEQFF. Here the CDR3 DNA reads TGTTCCAGCAGCTCCTGGGCGGGAGGGCCTCGGGATGAGCAGTTCTTC.

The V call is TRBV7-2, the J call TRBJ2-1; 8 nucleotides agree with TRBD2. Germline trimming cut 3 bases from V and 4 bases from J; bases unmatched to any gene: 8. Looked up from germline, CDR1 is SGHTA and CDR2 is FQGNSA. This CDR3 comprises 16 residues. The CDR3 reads CASSFLLTSEYNEQFF. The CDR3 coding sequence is TGTGCCAGCAGCTTTTTATTGACTAGCGAATACAATGAGCAGTTCTTC.

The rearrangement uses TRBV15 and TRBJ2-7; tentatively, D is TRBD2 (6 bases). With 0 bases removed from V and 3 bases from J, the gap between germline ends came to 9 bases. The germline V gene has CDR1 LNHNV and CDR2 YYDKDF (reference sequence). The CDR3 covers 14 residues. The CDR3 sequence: CATSRDRGNYEQYF. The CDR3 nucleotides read TGTGCCACCAGCAGAGACCGGGGGAACTACGAGCAGTACTTC. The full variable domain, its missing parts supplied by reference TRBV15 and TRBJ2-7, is DAMVIQNPRYQVTQFGKPVTLSCSQTLNHNVMYWYQQKSSQAPKLLFHYYDKDFNNEADTPDNFQSRRPNTSFCFLDIRSPGLGDTAMYLCATSRDRGNYEQYFGPGTRLTVT.

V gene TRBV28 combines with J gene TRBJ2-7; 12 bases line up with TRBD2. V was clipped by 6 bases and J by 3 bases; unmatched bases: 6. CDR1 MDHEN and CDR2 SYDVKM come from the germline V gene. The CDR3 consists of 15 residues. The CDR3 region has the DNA TGTGCCAGCAGACTGGGACTAGCGGGTGTCTACGAGCAGTACTTC. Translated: CASRLGLAGVYEQYF.

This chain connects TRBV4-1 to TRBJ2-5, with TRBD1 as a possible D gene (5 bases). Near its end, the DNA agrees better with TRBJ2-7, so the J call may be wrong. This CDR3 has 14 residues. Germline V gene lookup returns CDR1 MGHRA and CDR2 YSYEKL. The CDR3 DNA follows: TGCGCCAGCAGCCAAAAGACAGCTACCTACGAGCAGTACTTC. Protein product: CASSQKTATYEQYF.

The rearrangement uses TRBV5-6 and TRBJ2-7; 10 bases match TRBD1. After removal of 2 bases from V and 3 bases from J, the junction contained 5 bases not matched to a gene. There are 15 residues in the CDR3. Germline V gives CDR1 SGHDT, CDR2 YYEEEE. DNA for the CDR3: TGTGCCAGCAGCTTAAGGGACAGGGGCGGCTACGAGCAGTACTTC. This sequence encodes CASSLRDRGGYEQYF.

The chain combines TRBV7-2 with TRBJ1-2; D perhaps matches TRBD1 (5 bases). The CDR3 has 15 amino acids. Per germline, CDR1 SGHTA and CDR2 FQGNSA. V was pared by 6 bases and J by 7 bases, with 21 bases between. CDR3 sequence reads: CASRAPGDGSGGYTF. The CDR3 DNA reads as TGTGCCAGCAGGGCCCCCGGGGACGGGAGTGGTGGCTACACCTTC.

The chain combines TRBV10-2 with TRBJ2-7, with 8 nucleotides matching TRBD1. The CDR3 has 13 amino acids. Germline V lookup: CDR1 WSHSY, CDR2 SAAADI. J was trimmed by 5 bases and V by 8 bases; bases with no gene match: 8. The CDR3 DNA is TGCGCCAGCCGGGCAGGGGGCCTTGACGAGCAGTACTTC. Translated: CASRAGGLDEQYF.

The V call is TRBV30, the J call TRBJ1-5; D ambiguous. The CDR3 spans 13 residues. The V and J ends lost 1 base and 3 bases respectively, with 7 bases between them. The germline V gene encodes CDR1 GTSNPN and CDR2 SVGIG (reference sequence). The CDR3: CAWSGAVNQPQHF. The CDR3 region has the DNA TGTGCCTGGAGTGGGGCAGTCAATCAGCCCCAGCATTTT.

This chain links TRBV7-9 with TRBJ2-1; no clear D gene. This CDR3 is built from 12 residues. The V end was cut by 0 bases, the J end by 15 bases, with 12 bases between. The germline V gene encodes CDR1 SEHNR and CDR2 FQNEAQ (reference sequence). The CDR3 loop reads CASSLAAGSLFF. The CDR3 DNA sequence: TGTGCCAGCAGCTTAGCCGCCGGTTCCCTGTTCTTC.

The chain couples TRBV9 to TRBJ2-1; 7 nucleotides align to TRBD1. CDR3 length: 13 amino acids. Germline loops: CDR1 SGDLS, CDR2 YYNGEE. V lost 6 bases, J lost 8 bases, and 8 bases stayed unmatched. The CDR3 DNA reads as TGTGCCAGCACCAGAGGGGGCCATTATGAGCAGTTCTTC. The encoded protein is CASTRGGHYEQFF.

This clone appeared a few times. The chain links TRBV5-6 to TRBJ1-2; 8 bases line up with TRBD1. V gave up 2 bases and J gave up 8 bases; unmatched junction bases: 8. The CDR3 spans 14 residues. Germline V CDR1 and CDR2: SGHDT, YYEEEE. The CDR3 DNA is TGTGCCAGCAGCTTAAGAGGACAGGGTGGCGGCTACACCTTC. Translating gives CASSLRGQGGGYTF. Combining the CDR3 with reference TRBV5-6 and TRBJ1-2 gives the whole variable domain DAGVTQSPTHLIKTRGQQVTLRCSPKSGHDTVSWYQQALGQGPQFIFQYYEEEERQRGNFPDRFSGHQFPNYSSELNVNALLLGDSALYLCASSLRGQGGGYTFGSGTRLTVV.

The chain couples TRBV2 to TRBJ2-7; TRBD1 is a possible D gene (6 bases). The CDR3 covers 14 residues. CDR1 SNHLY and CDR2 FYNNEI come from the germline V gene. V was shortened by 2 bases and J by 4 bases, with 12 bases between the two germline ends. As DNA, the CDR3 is TGTGCCAGCAGTGAACAGGGGATACTATACGAGCAGTACTTC. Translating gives CASSEQGILYEQYF.

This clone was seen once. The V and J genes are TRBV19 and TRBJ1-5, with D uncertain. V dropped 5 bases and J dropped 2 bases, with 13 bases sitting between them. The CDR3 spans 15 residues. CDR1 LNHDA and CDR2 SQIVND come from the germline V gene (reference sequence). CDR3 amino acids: CASSAMRHGNQPQHF. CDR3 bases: TGTGCCAGTAGTGCGATGAGGCATGGCAATCAGCCCCAGCATTTT.

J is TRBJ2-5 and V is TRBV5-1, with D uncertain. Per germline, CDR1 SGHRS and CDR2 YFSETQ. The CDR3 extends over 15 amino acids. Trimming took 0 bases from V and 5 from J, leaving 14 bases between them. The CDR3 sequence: CASSLGVGVRETQYF. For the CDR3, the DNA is TGCGCCAGCAGCTTGGGGGTTGGAGTTAGGGAGACCCAGTACTTC.

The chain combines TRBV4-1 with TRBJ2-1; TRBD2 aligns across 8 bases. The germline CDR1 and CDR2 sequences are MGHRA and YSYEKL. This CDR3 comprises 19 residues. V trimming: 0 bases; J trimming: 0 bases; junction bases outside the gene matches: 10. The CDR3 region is CASSQDTGRGTSSYNEQFF. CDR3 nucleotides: TGCGCCAGCAGCCAAGATACCGGGAGGGGCACTAGCTCCTACAATGAGCAGTTCTTC.

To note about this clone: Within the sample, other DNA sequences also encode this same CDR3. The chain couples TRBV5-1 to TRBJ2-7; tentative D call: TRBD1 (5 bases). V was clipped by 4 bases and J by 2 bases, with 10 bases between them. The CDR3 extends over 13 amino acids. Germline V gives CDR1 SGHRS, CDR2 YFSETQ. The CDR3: CASSLTGTYEQYF. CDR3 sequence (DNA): TGCGCCAGCAGCCTTACAGGAACCTACGAGCAGTACTTC.

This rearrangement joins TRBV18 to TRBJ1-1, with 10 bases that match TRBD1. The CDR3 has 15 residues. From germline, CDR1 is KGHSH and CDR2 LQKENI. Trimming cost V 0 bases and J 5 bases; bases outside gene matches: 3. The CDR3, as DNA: TGTGCCAGCTCACCACCGTGGACAGGGGGGACTGAAGCTTTCTTT. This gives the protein CASSPPWTGGTEAFF.

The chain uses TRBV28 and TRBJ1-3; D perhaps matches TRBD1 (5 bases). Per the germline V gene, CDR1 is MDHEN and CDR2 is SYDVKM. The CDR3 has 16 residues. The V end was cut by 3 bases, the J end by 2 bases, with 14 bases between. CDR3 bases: TGTGCCAGCAGTTTGCAGGGAAGTATGGCTGGAAACACCATATATTTT. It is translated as CASSLQGSMAGNTIYF.

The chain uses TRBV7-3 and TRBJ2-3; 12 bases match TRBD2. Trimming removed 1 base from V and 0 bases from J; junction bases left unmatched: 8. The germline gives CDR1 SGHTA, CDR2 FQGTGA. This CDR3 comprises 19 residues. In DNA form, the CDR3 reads TGTGCCAGCAGCTTAATGCCCCCTGGACTAGCGGGAAGCACAGATACGCAGTATTTT. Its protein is CASSLMPPGLAGSTDTQYF.